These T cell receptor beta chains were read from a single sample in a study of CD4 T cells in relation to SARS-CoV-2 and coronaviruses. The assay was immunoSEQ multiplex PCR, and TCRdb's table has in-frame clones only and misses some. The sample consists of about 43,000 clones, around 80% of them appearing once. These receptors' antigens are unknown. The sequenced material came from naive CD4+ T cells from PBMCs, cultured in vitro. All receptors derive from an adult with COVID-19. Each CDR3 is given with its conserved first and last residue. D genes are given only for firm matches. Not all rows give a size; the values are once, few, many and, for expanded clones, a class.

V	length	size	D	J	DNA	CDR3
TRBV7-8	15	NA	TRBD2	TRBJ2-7	TGTGCCAGCAGCTTAGTAGGGACTAGCTTCCACGAGCAGTACTTC	CASSLVGTSFHEQYF
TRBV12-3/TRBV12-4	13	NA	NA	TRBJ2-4	TGTGCCAGCAGTCGTGCGGGATGGAACATTCAGTACTTC	CASSRAGWNIQYF
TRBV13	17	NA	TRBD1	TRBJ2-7	TGTGCCAGCAGCCTAAAAGGACAGGGCGGGCTCGGGTACGAGCAGTACTTC	CASSLKGQGGLGYEQYF
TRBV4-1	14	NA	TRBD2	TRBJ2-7	TGCGCCAGCAGCTATAGCGGGAGCTCCTACGAGCAGTACTTC	CASSYSGSSYEQYF
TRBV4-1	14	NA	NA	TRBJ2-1	TGCGCCAGCAGCCAAGATCGGCCGCGAGCTGAGCAGTTCTTC	CASSQDRPRAEQFF
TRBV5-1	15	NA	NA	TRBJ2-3	TGCGCCAGCAGCTATCAGGACGCCGGCACAGATACGCAGTATTTT	CASSYQDAGTDTQYF
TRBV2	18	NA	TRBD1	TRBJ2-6	TGTGCCAGCAGTGAGGACAGGGGACTCTCCGCTGGGGCCAACGTCCTGACTTTC	CASSEDRGLSAGANVLTF
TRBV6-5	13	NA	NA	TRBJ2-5	TGTGCCTCACGAGGCTCCCCGGGAGAGACCCAGTACTTC	CASRGSPGETQYF
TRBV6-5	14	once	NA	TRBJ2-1	TGTGCCAGCAGCCCGGGGTTAGCATACAATGAGCAGTTCTTC	CASSPGLAYNEQFF
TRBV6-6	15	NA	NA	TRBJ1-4	TGTGCCAGCAGTTACTATAAGGGTGCGGGGGAAAAACTGTTTTTT	CASSYYKGAGEKLFF